Given below is one T cell receptor (beta chain) in context. Some clones are missing from TCRdb's copy, which holds only in-frame ones; the method was immunoSEQ multiplex PCR. The sample comprises roughly 120,000 clones, about 90% of which are singletons, and roughly 7.9% rests with the top ten. The entry originates in a study of blood T cell repertoires in COVID-19. Overall study context: COVID-19 samples from acute and convalescent phases originated in the United States, Italy and Spain.

The sequenced sample was peripheral blood. This clonotype was obtained from a man between 65 and 85 years old who had recovered from COVID-19.

The CDR3 sequence: CASSPEGADTQYF. Written as DNA, the CDR3 is TGTGCCAGCAGCCCAGAAGGGGCAGATACGCAGTATTTT. The rearrangement uses TRBV11-3 and TRBJ2-3; possibly TRBD1 for D (5 bases). Germline CDR1 and CDR2: SGHNT and YENEEA. The V and J ends lost 5 bases and 4 bases respectively, with 10 bases between them. The length of the CDR3 is 13 residues.